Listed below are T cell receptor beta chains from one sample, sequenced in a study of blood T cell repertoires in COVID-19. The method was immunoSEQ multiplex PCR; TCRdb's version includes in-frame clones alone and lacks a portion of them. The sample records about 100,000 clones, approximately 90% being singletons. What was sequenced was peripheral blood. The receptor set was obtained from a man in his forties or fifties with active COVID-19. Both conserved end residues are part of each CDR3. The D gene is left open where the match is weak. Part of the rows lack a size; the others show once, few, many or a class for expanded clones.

CDR3aa: CASSPGSGGGSSGNTIYF; CDR3nt: TGTGCCAGCAGCCCTGGTTCAGGGGGCGGGAGCTCTGGAAACACCATATATTTT; v_gene: TRBV5-4; j_gene: TRBJ1-3; abundance: -; d_gene: TRBD1
CDR3aa: CASSILAGRYEQFF; CDR3nt: TGTGCCAGCTCAATTTTAGCGGGGCGCTATGAGCAGTTCTTC; v_gene: TRBV18; j_gene: TRBJ2-1; abundance: -; d_gene: TRBD2
CDR3aa: CASNEDRGGTEAFF; CDR3nt: TGCGCCAGCAACGAGGACAGGGGGGGAACTGAAGCTTTCTTT; v_gene: TRBV10-2; j_gene: TRBJ1-1; abundance: -; d_gene: TRBD1
CDR3aa: CASRVPLAAVNTGELFF; CDR3nt: TGTGCCAGCAGAGTACCTCTAGCAGCCGTAAACACCGGGGAGCTGTTTTTT; v_gene: TRBV5-8; j_gene: TRBJ2-2; abundance: once; d_gene: -
CDR3aa: CASGIQGGGEAFF; CDR3nt: TGTGCCAGCGGAATCCAGGGTGGTGGTGAAGCTTTCTTT; v_gene: TRBV12-3/TRBV12-4; j_gene: TRBJ1-1; abundance: -; d_gene: -
CDR3aa: CASSLTPGGNQPQHF; CDR3nt: TGCGCCAGCAGCTTAACCCCAGGGGGCAATCAGCCCCAGCATTTT; v_gene: TRBV5-1; j_gene: TRBJ1-5; abundance: -; d_gene: -
CDR3aa: CASEYRDRTVNEQFF; CDR3nt: TGTGCCAGCGAGTACCGGGACAGAACAGTCAATGAGCAGTTCTTC; v_gene: TRBV5-6; j_gene: TRBJ2-1; abundance: -; d_gene: TRBD1
CDR3aa: CASSRRTGTASGANVLTF; CDR3nt: TGTGCCAGCTCACGAAGGACCGGGACTGCCTCTGGGGCCAACGTCCTGACTTTC; v_gene: TRBV18; j_gene: TRBJ2-6; abundance: -; d_gene: -
CDR3aa: CASSLAASVPQSSYNEQFF; CDR3nt: TGTGCCAGCAGCTTAGCTGCTAGCGTTCCTCAAAGCTCCTACAATGAGCAGTTCTTC; v_gene: TRBV11-3; j_gene: TRBJ2-1; abundance: -; d_gene: -
CDR3aa: CASSLEGDLAKNIQYF; CDR3nt: TGTGCCAGCAGCTTGGAAGGAGATCTAGCCAAAAACATTCAGTACTTC; v_gene: TRBV5-6; j_gene: TRBJ2-4; abundance: once; d_gene: -
CDR3aa: CASSQVGRGLRTANTGELFF; CDR3nt: TGTGCCAGCAGCCAAGTTGGGAGGGGTTTAAGGACAGCGAACACCGGGGAGCTGTTTTTT; v_gene: TRBV4-2; j_gene: TRBJ2-2; abundance: -; d_gene: -
CDR3aa: CASSPGQVYEQYF; CDR3nt: TGTGCCAGCAGCCCTGGACAGGTCTACGAGCAGTACTTC; v_gene: TRBV6-6; j_gene: TRBJ2-7; abundance: once; d_gene: TRBD1
CDR3aa: CASSDFQVLNTEAFF; CDR3nt: TGTGCCAGCAGTGATTTTCAGGTACTGAACACTGAAGCTTTCTTT; v_gene: TRBV6-1; j_gene: TRBJ1-1; abundance: -; d_gene: -
CDR3aa: CASSPARLTEAFF; CDR3nt: TGTGCCAGCAGCCCGGCCAGGTTGACTGAAGCTTTCTTT; v_gene: TRBV7-9; j_gene: TRBJ1-1; abundance: -; d_gene: -
CDR3aa: CASSPSGTTDTQYF; CDR3nt: TGCGCCAGCAGCCCTAGCGGGACTACAGATACGCAGTATTTT; v_gene: TRBV5-1; j_gene: TRBJ2-3; abundance: -; d_gene: TRBD2
CDR3aa: CASSQHRGSYNEQFF; CDR3nt: TGTGCCAGCAGCCAACACAGGGGTTCCTACAATGAGCAGTTCTTC; v_gene: TRBV7-9; j_gene: TRBJ2-1; abundance: -; d_gene: TRBD1
CDR3aa: CASSLAVRGPYNEQFF; CDR3nt: TGTGCCAGCAGCTTAGCTGTCAGGGGGCCGTACAATGAGCAGTTCTTC; v_gene: TRBV7-2; j_gene: TRBJ2-1; abundance: -; d_gene: TRBD1
CDR3aa: CASSLEMGQNSPLHF; CDR3nt: TGCGCCAGCAGCTTGGAAATGGGACAGAATTCACCCCTCCACTTT; v_gene: TRBV5-1; j_gene: TRBJ1-6; abundance: once; d_gene: TRBD1
CDR3aa: CASSSSGGTDEQFF; CDR3nt: TGTGCCAGCAGTTCTAGCGGGGGCACGGATGAGCAGTTCTTC; v_gene: TRBV6-2/TRBV6-3; j_gene: TRBJ2-1; abundance: -; d_gene: TRBD2
CDR3aa: CASSALDTEAFF; CDR3nt: TGTGCCAGCAGCGCCCTTGACACTGAAGCTTTCTTT; v_gene: TRBV9; j_gene: TRBJ1-1; abundance: -; d_gene: -
CDR3aa: CASSRGLAGVSNEQFF; CDR3nt: TGTGCCAGCAGCCGAGGACTAGCGGGAGTATCCAATGAGCAGTTCTTC; v_gene: TRBV3-1/TRBV3-2; j_gene: TRBJ2-1; abundance: once; d_gene: TRBD2
CDR3aa: CASSEVRSGNTIYF; CDR3nt: TGTGCCAGCAGTGAAGTGAGGTCTGGAAACACCATATATTTT; v_gene: TRBV6-1; j_gene: TRBJ1-3; abundance: -; d_gene: -
CDR3aa: CASVTGVSTEAFF; CDR3nt: TGTGCCAGTGTGACAGGGGTGAGCACTGAAGCTTTCTTT; v_gene: TRBV6-5; j_gene: TRBJ1-1; abundance: -; d_gene: TRBD1
CDR3aa: CASSLTSSSYNEQFF; CDR3nt: TGTGCCAGCAGCTTAACGAGTAGCTCCTACAATGAGCAGTTCTTC; v_gene: TRBV7-9; j_gene: TRBJ2-1; abundance: -; d_gene: -
CDR3aa: CSASVQSGNQPQHF; CDR3nt: TGCAGTGCTAGTGTCCAGTCCGGCAATCAGCCCCAGCATTTT; v_gene: TRBV20-1; j_gene: TRBJ1-5; abundance: -; d_gene: -
CDR3aa: CASSETAYTEAFF; CDR3nt: TGTGCCAGCAGTGAGACTGCTTACACTGAAGCTTTCTTT; v_gene: TRBV2; j_gene: TRBJ1-1; abundance: -; d_gene: -
CDR3aa: CASSHGGAETGELFF; CDR3nt: TGTGCCAGCAGCCATGGGGGGGCCGAAACCGGGGAGCTGTTTTTT; v_gene: TRBV4-2; j_gene: TRBJ2-2; abundance: once; d_gene: -
CDR3aa: CATSDDRGRGGEQFF; CDR3nt: TGTGCCACCAGTGACGACAGGGGGAGGGGTGGTGAGCAGTTCTTC; v_gene: TRBV24-1; j_gene: TRBJ2-1; abundance: -; d_gene: TRBD1
CDR3aa: CASSVRGLTNEKLFF; CDR3nt: TGTGCCAGCAGCGTAAGAGGGCTAACTAATGAAAAACTGTTTTTT; v_gene: TRBV9; j_gene: TRBJ1-4; abundance: -; d_gene: -
CDR3aa: CASSLEAGATGELFF; CDR3nt: TGTGCCAGCAGCTTAGAGGCAGGGGCCACCGGGGAGCTGTTTTTT; v_gene: TRBV7-9; j_gene: TRBJ2-2; abundance: -; d_gene: -
CDR3aa: CASSPAGTLRELFF; CDR3nt: TGTGCCAGCAGTCCGGCGGGGACTCTACGGGAGCTGTTTTTT; v_gene: TRBV27; j_gene: TRBJ2-2; abundance: -; d_gene: -
CDR3aa: CASRLQSYEQYF; CDR3nt: TGTGCCAGCAGGCTCCAGTCCTACGAGCAGTACTTC; v_gene: TRBV2; j_gene: TRBJ2-7; abundance: -; d_gene: -
CDR3aa: CASSVVRGVDTEAFF; CDR3nt: TGTGCCAGCAGCGTAGTCAGGGGTGTTGATACTGAAGCTTTCTTT; v_gene: TRBV9; j_gene: TRBJ1-1; abundance: -; d_gene: -
CDR3aa: CASSTRTGGYNEQFF; CDR3nt: TGTGCCAGTAGCACCAGGACAGGGGGCTACAATGAGCAGTTCTTC; v_gene: TRBV19; j_gene: TRBJ2-1; abundance: once; d_gene: TRBD1
CDR3aa: CASSGLEGGEAFF; CDR3nt: TGTGCCAGCAGTGGCTTAGAAGGGGGTGAAGCTTTCTTT; v_gene: TRBV6-2/TRBV6-3; j_gene: TRBJ1-1; abundance: -; d_gene: -
CDR3aa: CASSRGTEAFF; CDR3nt: TGTGCCAGCAGTCGGGGGACTGAAGCTTTCTTT; v_gene: TRBV12-3/TRBV12-4; j_gene: TRBJ1-1; abundance: -; d_gene: -
CDR3aa: CASSLYGVSRGNNEQFF; CDR3nt: TGTGCCAGCAGCTTATACGGGGTCAGTCGGGGGAACAATGAGCAGTTCTTC; v_gene: TRBV7-2; j_gene: TRBJ2-1; abundance: -; d_gene: -
CDR3aa: CASRSSLAGGSNTGELFF; CDR3nt: TGCGCCAGCAGATCCTCACTAGCGGGGGGCTCGAACACCGGGGAGCTGTTTTTT; v_gene: TRBV5-1; j_gene: TRBJ2-2; abundance: -; d_gene: TRBD2
CDR3aa: CASSLVGTSGWNEQFF; CDR3nt: TGTGCCAGCAGCTTGGTAGGGACTAGCGGGTGGAATGAGCAGTTCTTC; v_gene: TRBV5-5; j_gene: TRBJ2-1; abundance: -; d_gene: TRBD2
CDR3aa: CASSLATVSGNTIYF; CDR3nt: TGCGCCAGCAGCTTGGCCACGGTTTCGGGAAACACCATATATTTT; v_gene: TRBV5-1; j_gene: TRBJ1-3; abundance: -; d_gene: -
CDR3aa: CASSSQPTYEQYF; CDR3nt: TGTGCCAGCAGTTCACAGCCTACCTACGAGCAGTACTTC; v_gene: TRBV27; j_gene: TRBJ2-7; abundance: -; d_gene: -
CDR3aa: CASSKAFRDRASLLNSPLHF; CDR3nt: TGTGCCAGCAGCAAAGCTTTCCGTGACAGGGCTTCGCTACTGAATTCACCCCTCCACTTT; v_gene: TRBV21-1; j_gene: TRBJ1-6; abundance: -; d_gene: -
CDR3aa: CASRHGTLHTGELFF; CDR3nt: TGTGCCAGCAGACACGGGACACTGCACACCGGGGAGCTGTTTTTT; v_gene: TRBV5-6; j_gene: TRBJ2-2; abundance: -; d_gene: -
CDR3aa: CASKDRGNSPLHF; CDR3nt: TGTGCCAGCAAGGACAGGGGGAATTCACCCCTCCACTTT; v_gene: TRBV19; j_gene: TRBJ1-6; abundance: -; d_gene: TRBD1
CDR3aa: CASSQVGGSGNTIYF; CDR3nt: TGTGCCAGCAGCCAAGTAGGGGGCTCTGGAAACACCATATATTTT; v_gene: TRBV14; j_gene: TRBJ1-3; abundance: -; d_gene: -
CDR3aa: CASSPALGQGARWNEKLFF; CDR3nt: TGTGCCAGCAGCCCAGCCTTGGGACAGGGAGCGAGGTGGAATGAAAAACTGTTTTTT; v_gene: TRBV11-2; j_gene: TRBJ1-4; abundance: -; d_gene: TRBD1
CDR3aa: CASLEGKNIQYF; CDR3nt: TGCGCCAGTCTGGAGGGCAAAAACATTCAGTACTTC; v_gene: TRBV10-2; j_gene: TRBJ2-4; abundance: -; d_gene: -
CDR3aa: CATSKRQGAGEKLFF; CDR3nt: TGTGCCACCAGCAAGAGACAGGGGGCGGGTGAAAAACTGTTTTTT; v_gene: TRBV15; j_gene: TRBJ1-4; abundance: -; d_gene: TRBD1
CDR3aa: CASSLVISGSYNEQFF; CDR3nt: TGTGCCAGCAGCTTAGTGATTAGCGGGAGCTACAATGAGCAGTTCTTC; v_gene: TRBV11-3; j_gene: TRBJ2-1; abundance: -; d_gene: TRBD2
CDR3aa: CASRTTSGRETQYF; CDR3nt: TGTGCCAGCAGGACGACTAGCGGGAGAGAGACCCAGTACTTC; v_gene: TRBV28; j_gene: TRBJ2-5; abundance: -; d_gene: TRBD2
CDR3aa: CASSTQGQETQYF; CDR3nt: TGTGCCAGTAGTACGCAGGGACAAGAGACCCAGTACTTC; v_gene: TRBV19; j_gene: TRBJ2-5; abundance: -; d_gene: -
CDR3aa: CASSLATFVQGAREQFF; CDR3nt: TGTGCCAGCAGCTTGGCCACTTTCGTACAGGGGGCGCGAGAGCAGTTCTTC; v_gene: TRBV5-4; j_gene: TRBJ2-1; abundance: -; d_gene: TRBD1